This note documents a single T cell receptor (beta chain) sequence. This sample stems from a study of tumor-infiltrating lymphocytes in primary liver carcinoma. Germline CDR1 and CDR2: MDHEN and SYDVKM. The V gene lost 5 bases and the J gene lost 1 base, with 18 bases spanning the gap. CDR3 length: 16 amino acids. Researchers generated TCR beta cDNA from roughly 520 ng of total RNA, relying on a constant-region primer. Researchers made the TCR beta libraries by running three nested multiplex PCR rounds with slightly modified ARM-PCR. The first two PCR rounds used TRBV1-TRBV30 primers with a Cbeta primer, nine to ten cycles each. MiXCR, applied by TCRdb to the multiplex PCR reads, yields one record per CDR3 protein. This sample carries 200,000 or so distinct CDR3 sequences, almost 65% of them seen once, and the ten largest clones take 7% to 8.5%. The study extracted blood RNA from unsorted whole blood and also extracted germline DNA.

Sequencing was performed on peripheral blood. The chain carries TRBV28 and TRBJ2-7; the D gene is possibly TRBD2 (5 bases). The source of this sequence is a woman aged 55-69 years with primary liver carcinoma and hepatitis B virus infection. The CDR3 sequence: CASSPYQVRTSYEQYF. The DNA for the CDR3 is TGTGCCAGCAGTCCCTACCAGGTTAGGACTTCCTACGAGCAGTACTTC.